This is a list of T cell receptor beta chains from one sample in a study of T cells in Graves' hyperthyroidism and ophthalmopathy. Via MiXCR, TCRdb re-called the multiplex PCR reads, giving one row per CDR3 protein. This table holds some 400,000 distinct CDR3 sequences, roughly 14% found once. The specimen sequenced was blood. These receptors were taken from a woman aged 60 to 75 with Graves' hyperthyroidism. CDR3s include the opening cysteine and the closing phenylalanine or tryptophan.

>TRBJ2-7|TRBV28
CASSPGLEPYEQYF
>TRBJ2-5|TRBV28
CASSRLADQETQYF
>TRBJ1-2|TRBV7-9
CASSLTWASRSYGYTF
>TRBJ2-7|TRBV6-1
CASRASGSSEQYF
>TRBJ1-5|TRBV9
CASSTGTAGNQPQHF
>TRBJ2-2|TRBV20-1
CSADAGQGLGELFF
>TRBJ2-5|TRBV4-2
CASSQVGDVQETQYF
>TRBJ1-1|TRBV7-8
CASSLSRVRNTEAFF
>TRBJ2-1|TRBV12-3/TRBV12-4
CASSLSRDNEQFF
>TRBJ2-2|TRBV20-1
CSARDTGELFF
>TRBJ2-5|TRBV5-8
CASSLGGLQETQYF
>TRBJ2-3|TRBV6-1
CASRQGQTTDTQYF
>TRBJ2-7|TRBV18
CASSQRQDDEQYF
>TRBJ1-2|TRBV28
CASSFLQHQVYGYTF
>TRBJ2-7|TRBV2
CASLAGDTYEQYF
>TRBJ2-3|TRBV10-3
CAIRTGTSGADTQYF
>TRBJ2-1|TRBV11-2
CASSLEATYNEQFF
>TRBJ2-3|TRBV27
CASSLQRGFTDTQYF
>TRBJ2-7|TRBV2
CASSKTGRVSYEQYF
>TRBJ2-1|TRBV27
CASSLYEGEDEQFF
>TRBJ2-7|TRBV18
CASSPPGQGACEQYF
>TRBJ1-1|TRBV2
CASGRENTEAFF
>TRBJ2-5|TRBV2
CASKVGETQYF
>TRBJ1-2|TRBV4-2
CASSSGEVSYGYTF
>TRBJ2-3|TRBV19
CASNFLYGDTQYF
>TRBJ2-3|TRBV5-1
CAGSSVAGDGDTQYF
>TRBJ2-7|TRBV24-1
CAPSTTSYEQYF
>TRBJ2-1|TRBV20-1
CSAGRVSSYNEQFF
>TRBJ1-1|TRBV18
CASSPPENTEAFF
>TRBJ1-1|TRBV29-1
CSVAWNTEAFF
>TRBJ1-2|TRBV28
CASSFSGHYGYTF
>TRBJ1-1|TRBV28
CASSLTGGRTEAFF
>TRBJ2-7|TRBV2
CASSAGQIHTYEQYF
>TRBJ2-3|TRBV11-3
CASSIRTSGGPPDTQYF
>TRBJ1-1|TRBV12-3/TRBV12-4
CASSLGSWGTPLATEAFF
>TRBJ1-1|TRBV19
CASSITGRQGRANTEAFF
>TRBJ2-4|TRBV12-3/TRBV12-4
CASSPRQAGVENIQYF
>TRBJ2-1|TRBV7-3
CASSSEDNEQFF
>TRBJ2-6|TRBV20-1
CSARSSGATSGANVLTF
>TRBJ2-1|TRBV24-1
CATSDRTSRQGNEQFF
>TRBJ2-3|TRBV7-3
CASSLTLPGDAQYF
>TRBJ2-7|TRBV11-2
CASSFLAGGLREQYF
>TRBJ1-2|TRBV29-1
CSVVSGTEGYTF
>TRBJ2-7|TRBV18
CASSPTGTNYEQYF